The present T cell receptor (beta chain) was sequenced within a study of blood T cell repertoires in COVID-19. Clones were sequenced by immunoSEQ multiplex PCR, and TCRdb holds only the in-frame ones, with some missing. In the table there are about 430,000 clones, roughly 90% of which are singletons. Trimming cost V 0 bases and J 1 base, with 6 bases left between them. Germline V gene lookup returns CDR1 LGHNA and CDR2 YNFKEQ. This CDR3 is 15 amino acids long. Sequencing used PBMCs or T cells enriched from blood (not recorded which). The TCR originated in a woman younger than 30 who had been exposed to COVID-19. The chain has TRBV4-2 and TRBJ2-2; D not resolved. The CDR3 nucleotides are TGTGCCAGCAGCCAAGAGGCAGGGAACACCGGGGAGCTGTTTTTT. Amino acid sequence: CASSQEAGNTGELFF.